Described below is a single TCR beta chain sequence and its context. Alpha and beta chains were covered, as first-strand cDNA relied on TRAV- and TRBV-specific primers. A constant-region primer paired with the V-primer adapter amplified TCRs over approximately 18 PCR cycles. In TCRdb, the reads were re-called with MiXCR into one record per CDR3 protein. The data hold around 69,000 distinct CDR3 sequences, with approximately 31% observed a single time. Time point of the sample: before trial treatment. This specimen belongs to a study of low-dose radiotherapy and immunotherapy resistance in tumors. The CDR3 consists of 14 residues. V was trimmed by 4 bases and J by 4 bases, leaving 13 bases between them. Per germline, CDR1 MGHDK and CDR2 SYGVNS.

The clonotype comes from a female donor with ovarian cancer. This specimen consisted of PBMCs, obtained before treatment. V is TRBV25-1 and J is TRBJ1-1; the D gene is possibly TRBD1 (5 bases). The chain's CDR3 is CASSGDGTPTEAFF. CDR3 nucleotides: TGTGCCAGCAGTGGAGACGGGACTCCCACTGAAGCTTTCTTT.